The 2 T cell receptor beta chains below were found in one sample sequenced in a study of post-analysis software for immune sequencing data (dated by TCRdb to the mid-2010s). What the authors observed across the whole study: Patients showed significantly higher frequencies than controls for about five TRBV segments, among them TRBV5-6, TRBV5-1 and TRBV20-1.

The method behind the library was PCR. The reads were generated on an Illumina HiSeq 2500. To reduce PCR and sequencing biases, unique molecular identifiers were built into the TCR beta cDNA libraries. In TCRdb, the public reads were trimmed at Q25 with fastp and aligned with MiXCR, with productive beta chains retained. CDR3 protein duplicates are merged, each entry listing the most common genes and DNA. This sample holds hundreds of thousands of distinct CDR3 sequences; over 30% were observed only once. 6.5% to 8% of the sample goes to the ten largest clones. These TCRs are of unknown antigen specificity. Sample: blood. These receptors were collected from a girl aged 2 to 9 with multiple sclerosis.

This clonotype was detected a few times. This rearrangement joins TRBV4-2 to TRBJ2-3; D may be TRBD1 or TRBD2 (5 bases each). CDR3 size: 16 residues. The germline CDR1 and CDR2 sequences are LGHNA and YNFKEQ. With 7 bases removed from V and 3 bases from J, the gap between germline ends came to 20 bases. The chain's CDR3 is CASTIRAERGTDTQYF. CDR3 in DNA: TGTGCCAGCACTATCCGAGCGGAGAGGGGTACAGATACGCAGTATTTT.

Concerning this clonotype: At one end, the junction sequence differs from germline, possibly due to a read error. The CDR3 loop is CATSRDSAFGCTF. The CDR3 region has the DNA TGTGCCACCAGCAGAGATTCGGCGTTTGGCTGCACCTTC. The rearrangement uses TRBV15 and TRBJ1-2; D is unresolved. This CDR3 is 13 amino acids long. Germline CDR1 reads LNHNV; CDR2 reads YYDKDF (reference sequence).